Detailed here is one T cell receptor beta chain. What it binds is unknown. This specimen comes from a study of cytomegalovirus exposure and HLA in healthy donors. Across the whole study: About 80 million unique TCRs, all from HLA-typed donors, were included in an early release of the data. Study-wide points: Most likely, a cluster of highly shared sequence variants arose as a sequencing artifact. A further, later analysis showed that HLA-associated TCR beta chains (compared with equally common others) were more clonally expanded. For presence/absence analyses, sequencing depth was assumed to be roughly uniform across donors.

Germline V CDR1 and CDR2: SGHNT, YYREEE (reference sequence). The V segment lost 4 bases and the J segment 2 bases; nucleotides outside the gene matches: 5. The CDR3 sequence is 16 residues long. The PCR made use of 60 Vbeta and 13 Jbeta primers. Sequencing was performed with immunoSEQ multiplex PCR; in TCRdb, only in-frame clones are kept and a portion is missing. In the table there are around 92,000 clones, approximately 75% of which are singletons. This chain connects TRBV5-4 to TRBJ2-2; 10 nucleotides line up with TRBD2. The source of this sequence is a female donor in good health and CMV-seropositive. The sample comprised PBMCs. The DNA of the CDR3 is TGTGCCAGCAGCAAGATAGCGGGGGGTAACACCGGGGAGCTGTTTTTT. Translated: CASSKIAGGNTGELFF. Combining the CDR3 with reference TRBV5-4 and TRBJ2-2 gives the whole variable domain ETGVTQSPTHLIKTRGQQVTLRCSSQSGHNTVSWYQQALGQGPQFIFQYYREEENGRGNFPPRFSGLQFPNYSSELNVNALELDDSALYLCASSKIAGGNTGELFFGEGSRLTVL.